These T cell receptor beta chains were read from a single sample in a study of beta chain features in type 1 diabetes. Some clones are missing from TCRdb's copy, which holds only in-frame ones; the method was immunoSEQ multiplex PCR. The profile shows roughly 400,000 clones, roughly 16% of them singletons. Sequencing was carried out using naive CD4+ T cells from blood. The receptors come from a woman aged 18-29 years in good health. CDR3s include the opening cysteine and the closing phenylalanine or tryptophan. The D gene is left open where the match is weak. Rows give clone size only sometimes, using once, few, many, or a class for an expanded clone.

TRBJ2-7 few . 14 TRBV5-1 CASSLGRPRDEQYF TGCGCCAGCAGCTTGGGGAGGCCCCGGGACGAGCAGTACTTC
TRBJ2-1 . . 14 TRBV2 CASSVRGFSNEQFF TGTGCCAGCAGTGTCAGGGGATTCTCCAATGAGCAGTTCTTC
TRBJ2-7 . TRBD1 15 TRBV15 CATSRAVGTGREQYF TGTGCCACCAGCAGAGCAGTCGGGACAGGGCGTGAGCAGTACTTC
TRBJ2-5 few TRBD2 15 TRBV30 CAWALGLAGQETQYF TGTGCCTGGGCCCTCGGACTAGCGGGACAAGAGACCCAGTACTTC
TRBJ2-3 . . 17 TRBV14 CASSQDLLAERRVTQYF TGTGCCAGCAGCCAGGACCTCTTGGCGGAGCGGCGGGTTACGCAGTATTTT
TRBJ2-1 . . 13 TRBV6-1 CASRDSSYNEQFF TGTGCCAGCAGGGACAGCTCCTACAATGAGCAGTTCTTC
TRBJ2-1 few . 15 TRBV19 CASSLSTGTYNEQFF TGTGCCAGTAGTCTCTCGACAGGTACCTACAATGAGCAGTTCTTC
TRBJ2-5 . TRBD1 15 TRBV30 CAWSRQTGGQETQYF TGTGCCTGGAGTCGACAGACAGGGGGCCAAGAGACCCAGTACTTC
TRBJ1-2 few TRBD1 15 TRBV28 CAISTSGQGTDGYTF TGTGCCATCTCCACCTCGGGACAGGGGACGGATGGCTACACCTTC
TRBJ1-2 . TRBD1 15 TRBV29-1 CSVEVYRGGTYGYTF TGCAGCGTTGAAGTCTACAGGGGGGGTACCTATGGCTACACCTTC
TRBJ2-1 . TRBD2 11 TRBV20-1 CSASGRNEQFF TGCAGTGCTTCCGGGAGGAATGAGCAGTTCTTC
TRBJ1-1 . . 15 TRBV18 CASSPGQTSNTEAFF TGTGCCAGCTCACCTGGACAGACTTCCAACACTGAAGCTTTCTTT
TRBJ1-2 once . 11 TRBV7-2 CASSFYYGYTF TGTGCCAGCAGCTTCTACTATGGCTACACCTTC
TRBJ1-2 few . 12 TRBV25-1 CASSGNSYGYTF TGTGCCAGCAGTGGGAACAGCTATGGCTACACCTTC
TRBJ2-7 few TRBD2 12 TRBV7-2 CASSLGRAEQYF TGTGCCAGCAGCTTGGGGAGGGCCGAGCAGTACTTC
TRBJ2-5 . TRBD2 12 TRBV28 CASSKREETQYF TGTGCCAGCAGCAAGCGGGAGGAGACCCAGTACTTC
TRBJ2-5 few . 12 TRBV29-1 CSVGTPQETQYF TGCAGCGTGGGGACACCACAAGAGACCCAGTACTTC
TRBJ2-1 few TRBD1 15 TRBV5-1 CASSFRTQGVNEQFF TGCGCCAGCAGCTTTCGTACCCAGGGGGTAAATGAGCAGTTCTTC
TRBJ2-2 . . 17 TRBV18 CASSPYGGQQNTGELFF TGTGCCAGCTCACCATACGGGGGACAGCAGAACACCGGGGAGCTGTTTTTT
TRBJ1-2 few . 18 TRBV9 CASSGTGQQDTNGYGYTF TGTGCCAGCAGCGGGACTGGGCAGCAAGATACTAATGGCTATGGCTACACCTTC
TRBJ2-7 . TRBD2 15 TRBV19 CASSDTSGITYEQYF TGTGCCAGTAGTGATACTAGCGGTATTACCTACGAGCAGTACTTC
TRBJ1-2 few TRBD1 16 TRBV7-9 CASSSRGRERYYGYTF TGTGCCAGCAGCTCCAGGGGGCGGGAGAGATACTATGGCTACACCTTC
TRBJ2-7 few . 14 TRBV7-9 CASSLVGGVYEQYF TGTGCCAGCAGCTTAGTTGGAGGGGTCTACGAGCAGTACTTC
TRBJ1-2 . . 14 TRBV14 CASSQDSPGYGYTF TGTGCCAGCAGCCAGGACAGTCCGGGCTATGGCTACACCTTC
TRBJ2-1 few TRBD2 16 TRBV28 CASSEVTSGKGNEQFF TGTGCCAGCAGTGAAGTTACTAGCGGGAAAGGTAATGAGCAGTTCTTC
TRBJ1-2 few TRBD1 13 TRBV29-1 CSVSTGVYYGYTF TGCAGCGTTTCGACAGGGGTGTACTATGGCTACACCTTC
TRBJ1-5 few . 14 TRBV9 CASSVDGGNQPQHF TGTGCCAGCAGCGTAGACGGTGGCAATCAGCCCCAGCATTTT
TRBJ2-2 . . 14 TRBV5-6 CASSLVRRGGELFF TGTGCCAGCAGCTTGGTGCGGAGGGGCGGGGAGCTGTTTTTT
TRBJ2-5 . . 13 TRBV29-1 CSVAGSLQETQYF TGCAGCGTTGCCGGGTCGCTTCAAGAGACCCAGTACTTC
TRBJ2-1 few TRBD1 15 TRBV28 CASSLPGQAYNEQFF TGTGCCAGCAGTCTACCGGGACAGGCGTACAATGAGCAGTTCTTC
TRBJ2-5 few . 15 TRBV4-3 CASSQGGSHQETQYF TGCGCCAGCAGCCAAGGAGGGTCCCACCAGGAGACCCAGTACTTC
TRBJ2-5 few TRBD2 16 TRBV18 CASSPRDRRGEETQYF TGTGCCAGCTCACCAAGGGACCGCCGGGGGGAAGAGACCCAGTACTTC
TRBJ2-2 . . 18 TRBV4-1 CASSQGVVAIRGTGELFF TGCGCCAGCAGCCAAGGAGTAGTAGCGATACGGGGCACCGGGGAGCTGTTTTTT
TRBJ2-1 few TRBD1 16 TRBV18 CASSPGQGRAYNEQFF TGTGCCAGCTCACCCGGACAGGGGCGGGCCTACAATGAGCAGTTCTTC
TRBJ2-2 . TRBD1 13 TRBV19 CASSKDRGGELFF TGTGCCAGTAGTAAGGACAGGGGCGGGGAGCTGTTTTTT
TRBJ1-2 few TRBD1 15 TRBV7-2 CASSLRRDRADGYTF TGTGCCAGCAGCTTAAGACGGGACAGGGCCGATGGCTACACCTTC
TRBJ2-7 few TRBD2 13 TRBV29-1 CSVRGLAGVEQYF TGCAGCGTCAGGGGACTAGCGGGAGTCGAGCAGTACTTC
TRBJ1-2 few TRBD1 14 TRBV6-5 CASSSRTGSYGYTF TGTGCCAGCAGTTCTCGGACAGGGAGCTATGGCTACACCTTC
TRBJ1-1 . TRBD1 14 TRBV4-2 CASSQDEDRSEAFF TGTGCCAGCAGCCAAGATGAGGACAGGAGTGAAGCTTTCTTT
TRBJ1-4 few TRBD1 18 TRBV4-1 CASSQIITGGASNEKLFF TGCGCCAGCAGCCAAATCATTACAGGGGGCGCTTCTAATGAAAAACTGTTTTTT
TRBJ1-2 . TRBD1 13 TRBV29-1 CSVEQGATDGYTF TGCAGCGTTGAACAGGGGGCGACAGATGGCTACACCTTC
TRBJ1-1 . . 14 TRBV29-1 CSVDRGIGNTEAFF TGCAGCGTTGACAGGGGAATAGGAAACACTGAAGCTTTCTTT
TRBJ2-1 few TRBD2 17 TRBV11-2 CASSLGGTSGPWGEQFF TGTGCCAGCAGCTTAGGGGGCACTAGCGGCCCCTGGGGAGAGCAGTTCTTC
TRBJ2-2 . . 12 TRBV28 CASTVNTGELFF TGTGCCAGTACGGTGAACACCGGGGAGCTGTTTTTT
TRBJ2-3 few . 12 TRBV11-2 CATGVSTDTQYF TGTGCCACCGGGGTGAGCACAGATACGCAGTATTTT
TRBJ2-7 . . 11 TRBV20-1 CSAALPLEQYF TGCAGTGCTGCGCTCCCCCTCGAGCAGTACTTC
TRBJ2-6 . . 14 TRBV6-5 CATGRTAGANVLTF TGTGCCACCGGCCGGACAGCTGGGGCCAACGTCCTGACTTTC
TRBJ1-1 . . 11 TRBV28 CASSVQRRPFF TGTGCCAGCAGTGTACAGCGGAGACCTTTCTTT
TRBJ1-1 . . 12 TRBV29-1 CSVQGFVTEAFF TGCAGCGTTCAGGGTTTTGTGACTGAAGCTTTCTTT
TRBJ1-2 few TRBD1 13 TRBV29-1 CSVGDDRGYGYTF TGCAGCGTCGGGGATGACAGGGGCTATGGCTACACCTTC
TRBJ2-2 . . 17 TRBV14 CASSPLYTRTNTGELFF TGTGCCAGCAGCCCTCTTTATACCAGGACGAACACCGGGGAGCTGTTTTTT